This T cell receptor (beta chain) was identified in a study of blood T cell repertoires in COVID-19. The wider study: COVID-19 samples collected from the United States, Italy and Spain covered acute and convalescent phases. The analysed material was cDNA or gDNA that came from T cells, B-cell-depleted T cells, or PBMCs.

In the authors' workflow: From reference gene primer amplification, estimates of nucleated cell counts were derived. Measured with immunoSEQ multiplex PCR; TCRdb has only the in-frame clones, and not every one. The DNA was the basis for D and trimming; V, J and clone size are from that table. Of some 130,000 clones listed, approximately 78% are singletons. The sequencing input was peripheral blood. The TCR comes from a man aged 55-75 years who had recovered from COVID-19.

CDR3 nucleotide sequence: TGTGCCAGCAGCGAGACTAGCGGCACAGATACGCAGTATTTT. Encoded protein: CASSETSGTDTQYF. V gene TRBV7-2 combines with J gene TRBJ2-3, with 8 bases identical to TRBD2. Unmatched junction bases numbered 2, after V lost 5 bases and J lost 1 base. The V gene's germline CDR1 is SGHTA and CDR2 FQGNSA. The CDR3 has 14 amino acids.